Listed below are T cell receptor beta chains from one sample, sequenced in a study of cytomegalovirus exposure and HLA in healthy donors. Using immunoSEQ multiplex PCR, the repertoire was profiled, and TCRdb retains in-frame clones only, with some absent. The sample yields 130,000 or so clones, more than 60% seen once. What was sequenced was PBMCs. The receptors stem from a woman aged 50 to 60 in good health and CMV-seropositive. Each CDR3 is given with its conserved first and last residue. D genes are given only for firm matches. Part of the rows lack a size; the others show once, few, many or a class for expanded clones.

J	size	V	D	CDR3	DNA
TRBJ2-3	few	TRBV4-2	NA	CASSQVVGGTDTQYF	TGTGCCAGCAGCCAAGTCGTAGGGGGCACAGATACGCAGTATTTT
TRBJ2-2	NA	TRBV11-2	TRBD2	CASSLLAGGYTGELFF	TGTGCCAGCAGCTTGCTAGCGGGGGGGTATACCGGGGAGCTGTTTTTT
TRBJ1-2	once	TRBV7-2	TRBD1	CASSLDRGSWGYTF	TGTGCCAGCAGCTTAGACAGGGGGAGTTGGGGCTACACCTTC
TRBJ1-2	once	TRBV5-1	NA	CASRVGGSEGYTF	TGCGCCAGCAGGGTGGGGGGATCGGAAGGCTACACCTTC
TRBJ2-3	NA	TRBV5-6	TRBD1	CASSPTDREDTQYF	TGTGCCAGCAGCCCAACGGACAGGGAAGATACGCAGTATTTT
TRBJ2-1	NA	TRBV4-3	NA	CASSQEGADYNEQFF	TGCGCCAGCAGCCAAGAAGGGGCAGACTACAATGAGCAGTTCTTC
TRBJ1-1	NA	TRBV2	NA	CASSDPGENTEAFF	TGTGCCAGCAGTGATCCAGGGGAGAACACTGAAGCTTTCTTT
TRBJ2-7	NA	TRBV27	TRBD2	CASSSAGSGSYEQYF	TGTGCCAGCAGTTCTGCCGGTAGCGGGAGCTACGAGCAGTACTTC
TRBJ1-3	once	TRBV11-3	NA	CASSAIGSWSPGNTIYF	TGTGCCAGCAGCGCTATTGGCAGTTGGAGCCCTGGAAACACCATATATTTT
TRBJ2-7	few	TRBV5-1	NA	CASSTSSYEQYF	TGCGCCAGCAGCACGAGCTCCTACGAGCAGTACTTC
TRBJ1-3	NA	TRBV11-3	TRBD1	CASSPSPGQGDSGNTIYF	TGTGCCAGCAGCCCTAGCCCGGGACAGGGAGACTCTGGAAACACCATATATTTT
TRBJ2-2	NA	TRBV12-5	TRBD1	CASVSTGTGNTGELFF	TGTGCTAGTGTCTCGACCGGGACAGGGAACACCGGGGAGCTGTTTTTT
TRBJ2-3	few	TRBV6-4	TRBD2	CASSWTGTSGTDTQYF	TGTGCCAGCAGTTGGACCGGGACTAGCGGGACAGATACGCAGTATTTT
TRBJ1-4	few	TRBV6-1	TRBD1	CASSERGTGYLEKLFF	TGTGCCAGCAGTGAGCGGGGGACAGGGTATTTAGAAAAACTGTTTTTT
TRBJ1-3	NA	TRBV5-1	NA	CASSLDGSSGNTIYF	TGCGCCAGCAGCTTGGACGGGTCCTCTGGAAACACCATATATTTT
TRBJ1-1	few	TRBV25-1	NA	CASSDYTEAFF	TGTGCCAGCAGTGACTACACTGAAGCTTTCTTT
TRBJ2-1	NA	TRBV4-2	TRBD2	CASSQNERAGGSYNEQFF	TGTGCCAGCAGCCAAAATGAGCGGGCGGGGGGGTCCTACAATGAGCAGTTCTTC
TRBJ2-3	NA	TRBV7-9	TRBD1	CASSIRTGYADTQYF	TGTGCCAGCAGCATAAGGACAGGGTATGCAGATACGCAGTATTTT
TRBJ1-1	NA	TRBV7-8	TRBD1	CASRLYRGNTEAFF	TGTGCCAGCAGACTTTACAGGGGGAACACTGAAGCTTTCTTT
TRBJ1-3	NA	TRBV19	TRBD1	CATTRQGAGNTIYF	TGTGCCACGACCAGACAGGGGGCTGGAAACACCATATATTTT
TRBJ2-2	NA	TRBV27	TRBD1	CASSLSRQGAGELFF	TGTGCCAGCAGTTTATCGAGACAGGGGGCCGGGGAGCTGTTTTTT
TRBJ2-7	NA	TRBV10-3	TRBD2	CAIKGSPGLASYEQYF	TGTGCCATCAAAGGCTCTCCGGGACTAGCGAGCTACGAGCAGTACTTC
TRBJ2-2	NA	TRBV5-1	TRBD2	CASSWGLAANTGELFF	TGCGCCAGCAGCTGGGGACTAGCGGCGAACACCGGGGAGCTGTTTTTT
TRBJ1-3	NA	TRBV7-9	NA	CASSSPGLTSGNTIYF	TGTGCCAGCAGCTCCCCCGGACTGACCTCTGGAAACACCATATATTTT
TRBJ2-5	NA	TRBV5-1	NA	CASSLGTLRGSDKETQYF	TGCGCCAGCAGCTTGGGAACCCTTCGGGGGTCGGACAAGGAGACCCAGTACTTC
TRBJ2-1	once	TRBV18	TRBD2	CASSLAGVYNEQFF	TGTGCCAGCTCATTAGCGGGAGTATACAATGAGCAGTTCTTC
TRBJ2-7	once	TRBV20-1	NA	CSARRGVEQYF	TGCAGTGCCCGGCGGGGTGTCGAGCAGTACTTC
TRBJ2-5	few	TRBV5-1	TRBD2	CASSFELAGGQETQYF	TGCGCCAGCAGCTTTGAGCTAGCGGGAGGCCAAGAGACCCAGTACTTC